A single sample gave rise to the 20 T cell receptor beta chains below, sequenced in a study of blood T cell repertoires in COVID-19. Only in-frame clones appear in the TCRdb table, and some are missing; sequencing was by immunoSEQ multiplex PCR. The sample has tens of thousands of clones; about 78% are singletons. The source material was peripheral blood. The receptors were sampled from a human donor in a cohort sampled during active COVID-19.

A single count supports this clone. The chain is built from TRBV28 and TRBJ1-2; D is possibly TRBD1 (6 bases). Germline V lookup: CDR1 MDHEN, CDR2 SYDVKM. Trimming pared 7 bases from V and 1 base from J, leaving 16 bases between. This CDR3 spans 15 amino acids. The CDR3 sequence: CASIEGQKLNYGYTF. CDR3 nucleotides: TGTGCCAGCATAGAAGGACAGAAACTTAACTATGGCTACACCTTC.

This chain uses TRBV6-5 with TRBJ2-1, with a possible D match to TRBD2 (5 bases). The CDR3 loop spans 15 amino acids. In germline, CDR1 is MNHEY, CDR2 SVGAGI. Trimming took 2 bases from V and 6 from J, leaving 14 bases between them. CDR3 region: CASSYTPGLANEQFF. CDR3 in DNA: TGTGCCAGCAGTTACACCCCCGGTCTAGCCAATGAGCAGTTCTTC.

Written as DNA, the CDR3 is TGTGCCAGTAGTATCGGGGACAGGGGGCTCTCGGGGGAGCTGTTTTTT. Its protein product is CASSIGDRGLSGELFF. This sequence joins TRBV19 and TRBJ2-2, with TRBD1 matching over 12 bases. The J segment lost 8 bases and the V segment lost 3 bases, leaving 7 bases of the junction unmatched. The CDR3 runs to 16 residues. Germline CDR1 reads LNHDA; CDR2 reads SQIVND (reference sequence).

V usage is TRBV10-3 and J usage is TRBJ2-2, with a weak D call TRBD1 (6 bases). The CDR3 spans 15 residues. CDR1 is ENHRY, CDR2 SYGVKD, per germline. V was pared by 7 bases and J by 5 bases, with 17 bases between. For the CDR3, the DNA is TGTGCCATCAAGGAACAGGGAAGCACTACCGGGGAGCTGTTTTTT. Translation gives CAIKEQGSTTGELFF.

The chain has TRBV6-2 or TRBV6-3 and TRBJ1-1; D ambiguous. Trimming removed 0 bases from V and 8 bases from J, with 10 bases in between. CDR1 is MNHEY, CDR2 SVGEGT, per germline. CDR3 length equals 13 residues. The CDR3 coding sequence is TGTGCCAGCAGTTACTCAGAGAGGAACGAAGCTTTCTTT. Amino acids: CASSYSERNEAFF.

The CDR3 is CASSIQGSYNSPLHF. CDR3 sequence (DNA): TGTGCCAGCAGCATACAGGGGTCCTATAATTCACCCCTCCACTTT. This chain links TRBV7-9 with TRBJ1-6; 7 bases match TRBD1. The CDR3 totals 15 residues. V lost 5 bases to trimming and J lost 1 base; unmatched junction nucleotides: 2. Germline V gene lookup returns CDR1 SEHNR and CDR2 FQNEAQ (reference sequence).

DNA of the CDR3: TGTGCCAGCAGCTTTTGGTCTAGCGGGGCGGAGACCCAGTACTTC. Its protein product is CASSFWSSGAETQYF. The J gene is TRBJ2-5, the V gene TRBV7-2; 9 positions agree with TRBD2. The ends lost 3 bases at V and 5 bases at J; junction bases unmatched: 7. Per the germline V gene, CDR1 is SGHTA and CDR2 is FQGNSA. There are 15 residues in the CDR3. The variable domain in full, with the rest retrieved from reference TRBV7-2 and TRBJ2-5, is GAGVSQSPSNKVTEKGKDVELRCDPISGHTALYWYRQSLGQGLEFLIYFQGNSAPDKSGLPSDRFSAERTGGSVSTLTIQRTQQEDSAVYLCASSFWSSGAETQYFGPGTRLLVL.

This chain connects TRBV2 to TRBJ1-2; 8 positions agree with TRBD1. V was clipped by 2 bases and J by 4 bases; unmatched bases: 6. CDR1 SNHLY and CDR2 FYNNEI come from the germline V gene. CDR3 length equals 15 residues. The CDR3 sequence is CASSETAGGIYGYTF. The CDR3 DNA sequence: TGTGCCAGCAGTGAAACGGCAGGGGGCATCTATGGCTACACCTTC. Drawing the rest from reference TRBV2 and TRBJ1-2, the complete variable domain is EPEVTQTPSHQVTQMGQEVILRCVPISNHLYFYWYRQILGQKVEFLVSFYNNEISEKSEIFDDQFSVERPDGSNFTLKIRSTKLEDSAMYFCASSETAGGIYGYTFGSGTRLTVV.

The rearrangement joins TRBV2 to TRBJ1-3, with D possibly matching TRBD1 (5 bases). This CDR3 region has 16 residues. Germline CDR1 is SNHLY and CDR2 is FYNNEI. Trimming removed 6 bases from V and 0 bases from J, with 15 bases in between. The CDR3 region has the DNA TGTGCCAGCAGGGGGGGAGCAGGGATCTCTGGAAACACCATATATTTT. Protein: CASRGGAGISGNTIYF. The full variable domain, completed using reference TRBV2 and TRBJ1-3, is EPEVTQTPSHQVTQMGQEVILRCVPISNHLYFYWYRQILGQKVEFLVSFYNNEISEKSEIFDDQFSVERPDGSNFTLKIRSTKLEDSAMYFCASRGGAGISGNTIYFGEGSWLTVV.

The gene calls are TRBV6-2 or TRBV6-3 and TRBJ2-7; possibly TRBD1 for D (6 bases). Germline lookup yields CDR1 MNHEY and CDR2 SVGEGT. V shed 2 bases and J shed 2 bases, with 10 bases lying between them. The CDR3 contains 14 residues. The CDR3 bases are TGTGCCAGCAGTTACGCAGGGGTCACCTACGAGCAGTACGTC. Translation: CASSYAGVTYEQYV.

The CDR3 DNA is TGTGCCAGCAGTTCAGTTTCAGGGGGCTTTTACCACGAGCAGTACGTC. It translates to CASSSVSGGFYHEQYV. The rearrangement uses TRBV27 and TRBJ2-7, with 8 positions matching TRBD1. This CDR3 is 16 amino acids long. Trimming at V came to 4 bases and at J to 5 bases, leaving 13 bases not matched to a gene. CDR1 MNHEY and CDR2 SMNVEV come from the germline V gene (reference sequence).

The rearrangement links TRBV5-4 to TRBJ2-1, with 8 bases fitting TRBD2. CDR3 size: 13 residues. V lost 0 bases to trimming and J lost 7 bases; unmatched junction nucleotides: 0. CDR1 and CDR2 from the germline V gene are SGHNT and YYREEE (reference sequence). CDR3 amino acids: CASSLERGNEQFF. The CDR3 DNA follows: TGTGCCAGCAGCTTGGAGCGGGGGAATGAGCAGTTCTTC.

This clone was counted a few times. The rearrangement uses TRBV5-1 and TRBJ2-3; TRBD2 aligns across 10 bases. The ends lost 3 bases at V and 4 bases at J; junction bases unmatched: 8. From germline, CDR1 is SGHRS and CDR2 YFSETQ. CDR3 size: 16 residues. The CDR3 is CASSSQRGGVSDTQYF. The CDR3 DNA follows: TGCGCCAGCAGCTCTCAGCGGGGGGGCGTATCAGATACGCAGTATTTT.

The V gene is TRBV6-5, the J gene TRBJ1-1; no reliable D call. The germline gives CDR1 MNHEY, CDR2 SVGAGI. With 6 bases removed from V and 11 bases from J, the gap between germline ends came to 13 bases. This CDR3 spans 11 amino acids. The CDR3 spells CASRFEGLAFF. The CDR3 nucleotides read TGTGCCAGCAGGTTTGAGGGTTTGGCTTTCTTT.

The V call is TRBV9, the J call TRBJ2-3; D possibly corresponds to TRBD2 (5 bases). Germline assignment: CDR1 SGDLS and CDR2 YYNGEE. The V end lost 1 base, the J end lost 1 base, and 7 bases lay between the germline ends. CDR3 size: 14 residues. As DNA, the CDR3 is TGTGCCAGCAGCGTAATCGGGGGCACAGATACGCAGTATTTT. This gives the protein CASSVIGGTDTQYF.

This clone turned up a few times. This rearrangement joins TRBV6-5 to TRBJ2-2, with no clear D. The CDR3 spans 13 residues. Germline CDR1 is MNHEY and CDR2 is SVGAGI. V was cut by 6 bases and J by 4 bases, with 9 bases left in between. Written as DNA, the CDR3 is TGTGCCAGCAGCAAAGGCGGCACCGGGGAGCTGTTTTTT. Its translation: CASSKGGTGELFF.

This chain joins TRBV3-1 (or the pseudogene TRBV3-2) and TRBJ1-5; D unclear. V was shortened by 0 bases and J by 5 bases, with 11 bases between the two germline ends. CDR1 LGHDT and CDR2 YNNKEL come from the germline V gene (reference sequence). CDR3 length: 15 residues. CDR3 amino acids: CASSQDGRVHQPQHF. CDR3 DNA sequence: TGTGCCAGCAGCCAAGATGGGAGGGTCCATCAGCCCCAGCATTTT.

J is TRBJ1-2 and V is TRBV6-6; D is unclear. The CDR3 runs to 19 residues. CDR1 is MNHNY and CDR2 is SVGAGI in the germline V gene (reference sequence). V was cut by 5 bases and J by 4 bases, with 29 bases left in between. DNA for the CDR3: TGTGCCAGCAGTCTTAACACCCCGGGAGCCCTCGAGGATCGCTATGGCTACACCTTC. As protein: CASSLNTPGALEDRYGYTF.

This clone was detected a few times. V is TRBV28 and J is TRBJ1-4, with D perhaps matching TRBD1 (5 bases). The CDR3 is 12 amino acids. Germline loops: CDR1 MDHEN, CDR2 SYDVKM. The germline V and J ends were trimmed by 8 bases and 8 bases, with 12 bases remaining between them. In DNA, the CDR3 is TGTGCCAGCGGCAGGGATCTCGAAAAACTGTTTTTT. It encodes CASGRDLEKLFF.

V is TRBV11-2 and J is TRBJ1-4, with D perhaps TRBD1 (5 bases). The V gene's germline CDR1 is SGHAT and CDR2 FQNNGV. There are 14 residues in the CDR3. Trimming shortened V by 4 bases and J by 0 bases, and 6 bases separated the two germline ends. The CDR3 nucleotides read TGTGCCAGCAGCTCAGGGTCAACTAATGAAAAACTGTTTTTT. Amino acids: CASSSGSTNEKLFF.